What follows are 23 T cell receptor beta chains derived from one specimen sequenced in a study of glioma-infiltrating T cells. Using RNA template, CDR3s of TCR alpha and beta were amplified with iRepertoire arm-PCR. Via MiXCR, TCRdb re-called the multiplex PCR reads, giving one row per CDR3 protein. This table has around 97,000 distinct CDR3 sequences, 25% to 30% appearing once. The sequenced sample was glioma tissue, nonneoplastic brain tissue, or PBMCs (not recorded which). These TCRs come from a human donor with low-grade glioma or glioblastoma, undergoing nonglioma brain surgery, or in good health (not recorded which).

As to this clonotype: A clone one base away is much larger, so this may be a read error. The chain is built from TRBV4-1 and TRBJ2-3, with D possibly TRBD1 on 5 matching bases. The CDR3 loop spans 16 amino acids. Germline V gene lookup returns CDR1 MGHRA and CDR2 YSYEKL. The CDR3 region is CDSSQDRQTGADTQYF. In nucleotides, the CDR3 is TGCGACAGCAGCCAAGATCGACAGACTGGGGCAGATACGCAGTATTTT.

This clonotype has a handful of counts. The rearrangement uses TRBV12-3 or TRBV12-4 and TRBJ1-6, with TRBD1 as a possible D gene (5 bases). The CDR3 covers 16 residues. V dropped 2 bases and J dropped 7 bases, with 15 bases sitting between them. In DNA form, the CDR3 reads TGTGCCAGCAGTTTACGCAGGGTTAGTGGGAATTCACCCCTCCACTTT. Translated: CASSLRRVSGNSPLHF.

In its sample, this clonotype was seen once. This could be a read error, since a much larger clone is one nucleotide away. The chain has TRBV24-1 and TRBJ2-3, with unresolved D. Germline CDR1 reads KGHDR; CDR2 reads SFDVKD. CDR3 size: 12 residues. For the CDR3, the DNA is TGTGTCACCAGTGAATCTGTCGATACGCAGTATTTT. This gives the protein CVTSESVDTQYF.

The chain has TRBV12-3 or TRBV12-4 and TRBJ1-3; D gene ambiguous. The CDR3 consists of 13 residues. V lost 7 bases and J 0 bases, leaving 7 bases between the germline ends. Here the CDR3 DNA reads TGTGCCAGCATTATTCGCTCTGGAAACACCATATATTTT. It encodes CASIIRSGNTIYF.

Turning to this clonotype: Compared with germline, one end of the junction differs, possibly owing to a read error. The gene calls are TRBV20-1 and TRBJ2-5, with D tentatively TRBD1 or TRBD2 (6 bases each). The CDR3 is made up of 15 amino acids. From germline, CDR1 is DFQATT and CDR2 SNEGSKA (reference sequence). CDR3 in DNA: TGCAGTACTAGGGGGGCGAGGGCGTTTGGAGAGACCCAGTACTTC. Amino acids: CSTRGARAFGETQYF.

This clonotype was counted only a few times. The chain is built from TRBV2 and TRBJ1-6; the D is unclear. The V gene lost 3 bases and the J gene lost 7 bases, with 7 bases spanning the gap. This CDR3 is 13 amino acids long. Germline V gives CDR1 SNHLY, CDR2 FYNNEI. CDR3 loop: CASSDRSNSPLHF. CDR3 DNA: TGTGCCAGCAGTGACAGGTCCAATTCACCCCTCCACTTT.

This clonotype was observed many times. This chain links TRBV6-1 with TRBJ1-1; D remains ambiguous. The CDR3 totals 13 residues. CDR1 MNHNS and CDR2 SASEGT come from the germline V gene. V shed 5 bases and J shed 1 base, with 8 bases lying between them. The CDR3 DNA follows: TGTGCCAGCAGTCCTCACACGAACACTGAAGCTTTCTTT. This sequence encodes CASSPHTNTEAFF.

This clonotype came up many times. The genes are TRBV3-1 and TRBJ1-1, with D tentatively TRBD1 (6 bases). Germline lookup yields CDR1 LGHDT and CDR2 YNNKEL (reference sequence). Trimming removed 0 bases at V and 8 bases at J, with 10 bases between. The CDR3 loop spans 13 amino acids. CDR3 residues: CASSQEMGTEAFF. The CDR3 DNA reads TGTGCCAGCAGCCAAGAGATGGGGACAGAAGCTTTCTTT.

This clonotype has more than one count but fewer than ten. J is TRBJ2-3 and V is TRBV24-1; 9 positions agree with TRBD1. V was clipped by 4 bases and J by 3 bases; unmatched bases: 4. There are 15 residues in the CDR3. Per the germline V gene, CDR1 is KGHDR and CDR2 is SFDVKD. DNA for the CDR3: TGTGCCACCAGTGACCCGGGACAGGGTACAGATACGCAGTATTTT. It encodes CATSDPGQGTDTQYF.

This clonotype has ten or more counts. This chain joins TRBV4-3 and TRBJ2-1, with D unclear. This CDR3 region has 16 residues. Germline V gives CDR1 LGHNA, CDR2 YSLEER. Trimming cost V 1 base and J 4 bases, with 14 bases left between them. The CDR3 sequence is CASSQAIADSYNEQFF. The CDR3 DNA sequence: TGCGCCAGCAGCCAAGCAATAGCAGACTCATACAATGAGCAGTTCTTC.

This clonotype was picked up many times. The V and J genes are TRBV4-3 and TRBJ1-1; D ambiguous. CDR1 and CDR2 (germline): LGHNA, YSLEER. The CDR3 runs to 14 residues. V gave up 4 bases and J gave up 1 base, with 10 bases separating them. CDR3 sequence (DNA): TGCGCCAGCAGCCCCAGGAGTAAGAACACTGAAGCTTTCTTT. Protein: CASSPRSKNTEAFF.

V usage is TRBV6-2 or TRBV6-3 and J usage is TRBJ1-1; 8 bases map to TRBD1. The CDR3 extends over 16 amino acids. V lost 2 bases, J lost 4 bases, and 9 bases stayed unmatched. Looked up from germline, CDR1 is MNHEY and CDR2 is SVGEGT. As DNA, the CDR3 is TGTGCCAGCAGTTACGATTGGCAGGGGGCCGGCACTGAAGCTTTCTTT. Its translation is CASSYDWQGAGTEAFF.

This clonotype was seen at least ten times. CDR3 protein: CASSWRLDRELFF. The CDR3 nucleotides are TGTGCCAGCAGTTGGAGACTGGACAGGGAGCTGTTTTTT. The J gene is TRBJ2-2, the V gene TRBV6-1; D may be TRBD1 (5 bases). CDR1 is MNHNS, CDR2 SASEGT, per germline. V lost 5 bases to trimming and J lost 9 bases, with 13 bases between them. The CDR3 extends over 13 amino acids.

In this sample, this clonotype turned up many times. The rearrangement joins TRBV6-1 to TRBJ1-1; 8 nucleotides match TRBD1. Germline V gene data show CDR1 as MNHNS and CDR2 as SASEGT. The ends lost 5 bases at V and 8 bases at J; junction bases unmatched: 4. The CDR3 has 12 amino acids. CDR3 nucleotide sequence: TGTGCCAGCAGTTGGGACAGGCCAGAAGCTTTCTTT. The encoded protein is CASSWDRPEAFF.

This clonotype was seen just once. The chain is built from TRBV4-1 and TRBJ2-1; TRBD1 agrees at 10 bases. The trim removed 4 bases at V and 4 bases at J, leaving 4 bases unmatched. The germline V gene encodes CDR1 MGHRA and CDR2 YSYEKL. This CDR3 contains 15 residues. The CDR3 DNA is TGCGCCAGCAGCCCTCGGACAGGGGGTTACAATGAGCAGTTCTTC. This translates into CASSPRTGGYNEQFF.

The chain employs TRBV2 and TRBJ2-2; TRBD2 matches at 10 bases. The CDR3 is made up of 11 amino acids. In germline, CDR1 is SNHLY, CDR2 FYNNEI. In DNA, the CDR3 is TGTGCTTTTCTAGCGGGGGAATGGCTGTTTTTT. The encoded protein is CAFLAGEWLFF.

For this clonotype: A much larger clone differs from this one at a single base, so this may be a read error. In DNA form, the CDR3 reads TGTGCCAGCAGTGAAGAGACGGCCCCTTACAATGAGCAGTTCTTC. It is translated as CASSEETAPYNEQFF. The chain is built from TRBV6-1 and TRBJ2-1; D uncertain. The CDR3 is made up of 15 amino acids. Germline loops: CDR1 MNHNS, CDR2 SASEGT. Trimming shortened V by 1 base and J by 4 bases, and 11 bases separated the two germline ends.

This clonotype has a handful of counts. The V gene is TRBV19, the J gene TRBJ2-1; D remains unclear. CDR1 is LNHDA, CDR2 SQIVND, per germline (reference sequence). The CDR3 is made up of 12 amino acids. The V end lost 3 bases, the J end lost 9 bases, and 9 bases lay between the germline ends. CDR3 nucleotide sequence: TGTGCCAGTAGTATGACCCGGGTTGAGCAGTTCTTC. Its protein is CASSMTRVEQFF.

This clonotype was detected ten times or more. The chain has TRBV6-1 and TRBJ1-2, with 7 bases that match TRBD1. V lost 10 bases and J lost 2; bases outside the gene matches: 13. Looked up from germline, CDR1 is MNHNS and CDR2 is SASEGT. The CDR3 runs to 15 residues. In nucleotides, the CDR3 is TGTGCCACCAACAGGGGCTCCAGGGGAAACTATGGCTACACCTTC. It encodes CATNRGSRGNYGYTF.

As concerns this clonotype: A much larger clone lies a single base off, so this may be a read error. V gene TRBV5-4 combines with J gene TRBJ1-1, with no clear D. Per the germline V gene, CDR1 is SGHNT and CDR2 is YYREEE (reference sequence). The CDR3 totals 15 residues. The chain's CDR3 is CASSLYRSGFTEASF. The CDR3, as DNA: TGTGCCAGCAGCTTGTACCGGAGTGGATTCACTGAAGCTTCCTTT.

This clonotype occurred many times. This chain connects TRBV20-1 to TRBJ2-7; weak D call: TRBD1 (6 bases). The V end lost 8 bases, the J end lost 7 bases, and 27 bases lay between the germline ends. CDR1 is DFQATT and CDR2 is SNEGSKA in the germline V gene (reference sequence). The CDR3 is 15 residues long. CDR3: CSPKGPSRGPGEQYF. For the CDR3, the DNA is TGCAGTCCCAAGGGGCCGTCCAGGGGACCTGGGGAGCAGTACTTC.

This clonotype was observed many times. V gene TRBV2 combines with J gene TRBJ1-2; D unresolved. The germline gives CDR1 SNHLY, CDR2 FYNNEI. Trimming removed 6 bases from V and 0 bases from J, with 8 bases in between. The CDR3 runs 13 residues. The CDR3 spells CASRGNANYGYTF. CDR3 in DNA: TGTGCCAGCAGGGGGAACGCTAACTATGGCTACACCTTC.

Notes on this clonotype: One end of the junction does not line up with germline, which may come from a read error. J is TRBJ2-5 and V is TRBV6-1, with TRBD2 as a possible D gene (6 bases). The CDR3 extends over 14 amino acids. The germline V gene encodes CDR1 MNHNS and CDR2 SASEGT. This chain's CDR3 is CDSRGSEGAGTQYF. The CDR3 DNA is TGTGACAGCAGAGGTTCGGAGGGCGCGGGGACCCAGTACTTC.